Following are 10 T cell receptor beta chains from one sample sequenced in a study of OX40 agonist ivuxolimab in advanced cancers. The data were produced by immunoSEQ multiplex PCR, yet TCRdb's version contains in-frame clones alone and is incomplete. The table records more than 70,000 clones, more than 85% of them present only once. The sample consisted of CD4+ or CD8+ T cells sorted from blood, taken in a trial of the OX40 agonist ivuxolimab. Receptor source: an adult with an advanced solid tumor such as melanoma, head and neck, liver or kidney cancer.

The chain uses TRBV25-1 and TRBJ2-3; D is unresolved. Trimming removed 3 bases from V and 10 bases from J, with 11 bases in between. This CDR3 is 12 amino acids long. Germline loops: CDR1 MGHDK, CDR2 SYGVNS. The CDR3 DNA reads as TGTGCCAGCAGTGACCTCGACCATGCGCAGTATTTT. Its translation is CASSDLDHAQYF.

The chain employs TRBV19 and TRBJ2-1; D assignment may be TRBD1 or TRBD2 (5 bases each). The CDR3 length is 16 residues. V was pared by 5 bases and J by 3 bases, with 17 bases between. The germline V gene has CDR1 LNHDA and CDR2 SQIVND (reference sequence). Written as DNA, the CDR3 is TGTGCCAGTAGTCGGGACGGGCTGTTACTCTACAATGAGCAGTTCTTC. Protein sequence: CASSRDGLLLYNEQFF.

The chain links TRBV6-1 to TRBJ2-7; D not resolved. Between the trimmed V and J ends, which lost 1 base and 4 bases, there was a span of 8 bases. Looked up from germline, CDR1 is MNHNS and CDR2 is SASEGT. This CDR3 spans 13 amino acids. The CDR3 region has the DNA TGTGCCAGCAGTGAAGAAGGAGCGTACGAGCAGTACTTC. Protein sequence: CASSEEGAYEQYF.

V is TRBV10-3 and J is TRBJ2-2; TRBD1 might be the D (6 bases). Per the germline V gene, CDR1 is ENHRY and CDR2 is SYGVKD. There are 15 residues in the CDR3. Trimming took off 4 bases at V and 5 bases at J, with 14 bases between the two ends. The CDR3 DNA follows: TGTGCCATCAGTGTGGGACAAGGGGGAACCGGGGAGCTGTTTTTT. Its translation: CAISVGQGGTGELFF.

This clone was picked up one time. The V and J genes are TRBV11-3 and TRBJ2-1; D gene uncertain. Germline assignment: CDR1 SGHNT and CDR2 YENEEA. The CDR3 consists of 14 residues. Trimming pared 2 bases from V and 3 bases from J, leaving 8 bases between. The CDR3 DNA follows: TGTGCCAGCAGCTTACATGTGAACTACAATGAGCAGTTCTTC. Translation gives CASSLHVNYNEQFF.

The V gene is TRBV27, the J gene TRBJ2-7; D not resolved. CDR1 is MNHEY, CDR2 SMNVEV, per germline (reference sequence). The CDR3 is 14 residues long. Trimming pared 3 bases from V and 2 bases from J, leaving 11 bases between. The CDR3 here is CASSFLVRPYEQYF. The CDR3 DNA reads TGTGCCAGCAGTTTTCTGGTCAGACCCTACGAGCAGTACTTC.

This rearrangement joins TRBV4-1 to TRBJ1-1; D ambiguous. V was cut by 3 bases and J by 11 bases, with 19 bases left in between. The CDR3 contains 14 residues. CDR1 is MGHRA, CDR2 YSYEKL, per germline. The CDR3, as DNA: TGCGCCAGCAGCCAGGGGTTAGGTGACTTCAGGGCTTTCTTT. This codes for CASSQGLGDFRAFF.

CDR3 sequence: CASSPFPGNTEAFF. CDR3 DNA sequence: TGTGCCAGCAGCCCCTTTCCAGGCAACACTGAAGCTTTCTTT. V gene TRBV7-3 combines with J gene TRBJ1-1; D not resolved. The CDR3 loop spans 14 amino acids. The V end lost 5 bases, the J end lost 2 bases, and 12 bases lay between the germline ends. From germline, CDR1 is SGHTA and CDR2 FQGTGA. Combining the CDR3 with reference TRBV7-3 and TRBJ1-1 gives the whole variable domain GAGVSQTPSNKVTEKGKYVELRCDPISGHTALYWYRQSLGQGPEFLIYFQGTGAADDSGLPNDRFFAVRPEGSVSTLKIQRTERGDSAVYLCASSPFPGNTEAFFGQGTRLTVV.

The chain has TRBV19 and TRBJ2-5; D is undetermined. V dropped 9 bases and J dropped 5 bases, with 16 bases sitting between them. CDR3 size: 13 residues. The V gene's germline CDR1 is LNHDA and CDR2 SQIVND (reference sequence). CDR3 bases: TGTGCCAGCGATGACCGTGAGGAGGAGACCCAGTACTTC. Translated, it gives CASDDREEETQYF.

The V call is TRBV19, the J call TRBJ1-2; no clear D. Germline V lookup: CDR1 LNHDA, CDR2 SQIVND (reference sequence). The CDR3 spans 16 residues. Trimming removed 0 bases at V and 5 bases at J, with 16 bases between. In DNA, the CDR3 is TGTGCCAGTAGTATAGATCGGGGAGGAATTGGGTATGGCTACACCTTC. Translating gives CASSIDRGGIGYGYTF.